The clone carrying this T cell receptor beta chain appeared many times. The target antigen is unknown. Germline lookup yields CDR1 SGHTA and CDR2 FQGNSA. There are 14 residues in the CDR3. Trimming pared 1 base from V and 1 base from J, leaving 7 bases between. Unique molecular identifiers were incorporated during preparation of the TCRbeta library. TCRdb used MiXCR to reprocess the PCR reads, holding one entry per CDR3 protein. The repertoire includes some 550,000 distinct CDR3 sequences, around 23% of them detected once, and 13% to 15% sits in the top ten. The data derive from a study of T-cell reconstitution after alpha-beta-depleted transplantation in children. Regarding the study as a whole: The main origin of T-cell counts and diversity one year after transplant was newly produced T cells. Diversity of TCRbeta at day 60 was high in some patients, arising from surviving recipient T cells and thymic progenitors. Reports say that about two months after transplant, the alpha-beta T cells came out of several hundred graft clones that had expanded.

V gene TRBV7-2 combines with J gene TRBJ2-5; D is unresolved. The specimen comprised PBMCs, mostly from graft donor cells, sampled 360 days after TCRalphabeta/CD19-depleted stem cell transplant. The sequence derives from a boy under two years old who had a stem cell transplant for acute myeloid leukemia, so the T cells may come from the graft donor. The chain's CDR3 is CASSLEQVQETQYF. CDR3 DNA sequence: TGTGCCAGCAGCTTAGAGCAGGTCCAAGAGACCCAGTACTTC.